This TCR beta chain was profiled in a study of cytomegalovirus exposure and HLA in healthy donors. Study overall: Earlier findings included some 120 million unique TCR beta sequences obtained from 180 million or so T cells. Study-level points and caveats: A later analysis by the authors found several of the most significant clusters apparently linked to common viral pathogens.

Of note for this clone: The antigen is undetermined.

13 Jbeta primers and 60 Vbeta primers were used for the PCR. Here immunoSEQ multiplex PCR was the method, and the copy in TCRdb shows in-frame clones only, minus some. This table has over 150,000 clones, nearly 80% appearing once. This clonotype was obtained from a young man in good health and CMV-seropositive. The sequencing sample was made of PBMCs.

The CDR3 nucleotides are TGTGCCAGCGGGACTAGCGGGATCTACGAGCAGTACTTC. Protein: CASGTSGIYEQYF. The V and J genes are TRBV14 and TRBJ2-7; the match to TRBD2 covers 13 bases. The CDR3 length is 13 residues. V shed 8 bases, J shed 3 bases, and the junction held 1 base outside the gene matches. Germline loops: CDR1 SGHDN, CDR2 FVKESK.